These 2 T cell receptor beta chains originate from one sample sequenced in a study of cytomegalovirus exposure and HLA in healthy donors. The PCR ran on 60 Vbeta and 13 Jbeta primers. Assay: immunoSEQ multiplex PCR; the TCRdb copy retains only in-frame clones and omits some. In the table there are over 85,000 clones, about 80% of which are singletons. The sequenced sample was PBMCs. The origin of the receptors is a female donor in good health and CMV-seropositive.

The rearrangement uses TRBV7-2 and TRBJ2-1, with 10 bases that match TRBD1. This CDR3 is 15 amino acids long. CDR1 is SGHTA, CDR2 FQGNSA, per germline. J was trimmed by 8 bases and V by 4 bases; bases with no gene match: 8. The CDR3 DNA reads as TGTGCCAGCAGCTCCGGGACAGGGGAATTCCATGAGCAGTTCTTC. Translation gives CASSSGTGEFHEQFF.

This sequence joins TRBV5-1 and TRBJ1-1, with 8 bases identical to TRBD1. The V gene end was trimmed by 4 bases and the J gene end by 2 bases; junction bases not matched to a gene: 7. The CDR3 length is 15 residues. CDR1 and CDR2 (germline): SGHRS, YFSETQ. CDR3 bases: TGCGCCAGCAGCCCTCTGGACAGGGAAAACACTGAAGCTTTCTTT. Amino acids: CASSPLDRENTEAFF.